The 8 T cell receptor beta chains below come from one sample, sequenced in a study of blood T cell repertoires in COVID-19. Sequenced by immunoSEQ multiplex PCR; TCRdb stores in-frame clones only, minus some. The sample contains about 260,000 clones, around 86% of which appear only once. Sequenced input: peripheral blood. The receptors come from a woman in her fifties or sixties with COVID-19, enrolled during active disease.

This clone was picked up one time. The chain recombines TRBV5-1 with TRBJ2-2, with 10 positions matching TRBD1. Germline assignment: CDR1 SGHRS and CDR2 YFSETQ. Trimming took 4 bases from V and 4 from J; bases not matched to a gene: 13. This CDR3 spans 18 amino acids. The CDR3 DNA reads TGCGCCAGCAGCAGGAGAGCCGGGACAGGGGACGTCACCGGGGAGCTGTTTTTT. It yields the protein CASSRRAGTGDVTGELFF.

The chain combines TRBV10-3 with TRBJ2-1; D is unresolved. The CDR3 covers 15 residues. Trimming took off 4 bases at V and 0 bases at J, with 10 bases between the two ends. Germline V lookup: CDR1 ENHRY, CDR2 SYGVKD. The CDR3 loop is CAISAPQRSYNEQFF. The CDR3 DNA follows: TGTGCCATCAGTGCCCCCCAGCGCTCCTACAATGAGCAGTTCTTC.

The chain has TRBV28 and TRBJ1-6, with no clear D. Per the germline V gene, CDR1 is MDHEN and CDR2 is SYDVKM. V was pared by 10 bases and J by 10 bases, with 20 bases between. This CDR3 spans 14 amino acids. The CDR3 bases are TGTGCCATCGTGGTGGAGAGTGAAAGGTCACCCCTCCACTTT. Translating gives CAIVVESERSPLHF.

The chain couples TRBV3-1 (or the pseudogene TRBV3-2) to TRBJ1-2; TRBD1 matches 7 bases. The CDR3 sequence is 14 residues long. V lost 4 bases, J lost 10 bases, and 12 bases stayed unmatched. Germline CDR1 LGHDT, CDR2 YNNKEL (reference sequence). The CDR3 DNA sequence: TGTGCCAGCAGCCCACAGGGGATTGAGTTGGACTACACCTTC. Translating gives CASSPQGIELDYTF.

The J gene is TRBJ1-2, the V gene TRBV9; 9 positions match TRBD1. The CDR3 is made up of 15 amino acids. After removal of 3 bases from V and 2 bases from J, the junction contained 5 bases not matched to a gene. Germline V gives CDR1 SGDLS, CDR2 YYNGEE. This CDR3 is CASSGGGQGNYGYTF. CDR3 bases: TGTGCCAGCAGCGGCGGAGGACAGGGGAACTATGGCTACACCTTC.

The J gene is TRBJ2-7, the V gene TRBV4-2; 8 bases match TRBD2. Germline CDR1 is LGHNA and CDR2 is YNFKEQ. This CDR3 region has 17 residues. The trim removed 3 bases at V and 3 bases at J, leaving 13 bases unmatched. The chain's CDR3 is CASSHYSSGTRGYEQYF. CDR3 DNA: TGTGCCAGCAGCCACTACTCCTCCGGGACTAGAGGCTACGAGCAGTACTTC.

J is TRBJ1-1 and V is TRBV5-1, with 9 bases that match TRBD1. Germline V gives CDR1 SGHRS, CDR2 YFSETQ. There are 14 residues in the CDR3. V shed 0 bases and J 5 bases; nucleotides not matched to a gene: 2. CDR3 in amino acids: CASSLAGQGTEAFF. CDR3 DNA: TGCGCCAGCAGCTTGGCGGGACAGGGAACTGAAGCTTTCTTT.

The rearrangement joins TRBV19 to TRBJ1-4; no definite D call. V gave up 3 bases and J gave up 10 bases, with 6 bases separating them. The CDR3 covers 11 residues. Per the germline V gene, CDR1 is LNHDA and CDR2 is SQIVND (reference sequence). The CDR3 DNA reads TGTGCCAGTAGTATGCCGGGAAAACTGTTTTTT. This codes for CASSMPGKLFF. The full variable domain, rest sourced from reference TRBV19 and TRBJ1-4, is DGGITQSPKYLFRKEGQNVTLSCEQNLNHDAMYWYRQDPGQGLRLIYYSQIVNDFQKGDIAEGYSVSREKKESFPLTVTSAQKNPTAFYLCASSMPGKLFFGSGTQLSVL.